This T cell receptor (beta chain) emerged from a study of CD8 T cells in ankylosing spondylitis. Regarding the study as a whole: Apparently characteristic of ankylosing spondylitis blood was a TCR beta motif (about eight highly homologous variants). Matched ankylosing spondylitis synovial fluid reportedly showed significant enrichment of disease-linked clones.

Turning to this clonotype: Its antigen is not known.

By quantitative 5'-RACE with molecular barcodes, the TCR beta libraries were made. TCRdb used MiXCR to reprocess the 5' RACE reads, holding one entry per CDR3 protein. The sample has some 220,000 distinct CDR3 sequences; 6% to 8% are singletons. This TCR came from a male donor with ankylosing spondylitis. Sequencing was done on a sample of blood, either unsorted or a sorted T cell fraction (not recorded which).

As DNA, the CDR3 is TGCAGCGTTGAATCGGGACCGAGATACGAGCAGTACTTC. As protein: CSVESGPRYEQYF. The rearrangement joins TRBV29-1 to TRBJ2-7; the D call may be TRBD1 or TRBD2 (5 bases each). The ends were cut back, 2 bases at V and 4 bases at J, with 12 bases in the middle. Germline lookup yields CDR1 SQVTM and CDR2 ANQGSEA. The CDR3 has 13 residues.